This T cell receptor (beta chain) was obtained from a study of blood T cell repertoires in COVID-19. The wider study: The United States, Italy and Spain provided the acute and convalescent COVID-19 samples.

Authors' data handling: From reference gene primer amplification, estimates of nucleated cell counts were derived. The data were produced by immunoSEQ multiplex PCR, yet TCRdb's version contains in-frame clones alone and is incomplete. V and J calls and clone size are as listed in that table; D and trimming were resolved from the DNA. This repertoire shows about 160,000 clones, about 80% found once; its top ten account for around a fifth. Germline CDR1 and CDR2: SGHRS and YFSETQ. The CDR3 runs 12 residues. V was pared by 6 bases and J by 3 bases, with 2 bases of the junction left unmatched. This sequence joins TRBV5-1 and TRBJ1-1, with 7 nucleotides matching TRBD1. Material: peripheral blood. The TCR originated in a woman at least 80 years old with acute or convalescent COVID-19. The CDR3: CASNRGDTEAFF. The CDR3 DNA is TGCGCCAGCAACAGGGGAGACACTGAAGCTTTCTTT.